The next 22 T cell receptor beta chains were all read from a single sample in a study of tumor and adjacent non-tumor tissue in lung cancer. A modified ARM-PCR protocol with three rounds of nested PCR amplified TCRbeta. TCRdb reprocessed the multiplex PCR reads via MiXCR and lists one record per CDR3 protein. This sample has 75,000 to 100,000 distinct CDR3 sequences, with less than 75% found just once. RNA was extracted from bulk tissue without any cell sorting. Sequences were obtained from lung tumor tissue. Receptor source: a man aged 55 to 69 with non-small cell lung cancer.

The chain has TRBV20-1 and TRBJ2-4, with 7 nucleotides matching TRBD1. Trimming removed 6 bases from V and 0 bases from J; junction bases left unmatched: 5. CDR1 and CDR2 (germline): DFQATT, SNEGSKA (reference sequence). This CDR3 comprises 14 residues. The CDR3 DNA reads TGCAGTGCGAACAGGGGTTTAGCCAAAAACATTCAGTACTTC. Protein product: CSANRGLAKNIQYF.

The gene calls are TRBV19 and TRBJ2-7, with a possible D match to TRBD2 (5 bases). This CDR3 has 13 amino acids. The germline V gene has CDR1 LNHDA and CDR2 SQIVND (reference sequence). In DNA, the CDR3 is TGTGCAGGTAGTTTCGGGGTCCACTGCGAGCAGTACTTC. It codes for CAGSFGVHCEQYF.

Points on this clonotype: It is likely a read error, because the conserved phenylalanine at the end of the CDR3 is missing. The rearrangement links TRBV12-3 or TRBV12-4 to TRBJ2-1; maybe TRBD2 (5 bases). The CDR3 is made up of 14 amino acids. The CDR3 loop reads CTSSYWTDNNEQFL. The CDR3, as DNA: TGTACCAGCAGCTACTGGACTGACAACAATGAGCAGTTCCTC.

For this clonotype: A read error may explain this, as a much larger clone is one base away. The chain combines TRBV30 with TRBJ2-7; 8 bases align to TRBD2. The CDR3 has 15 amino acids. Germline loops: CDR1 GTSNPN, CDR2 SVGIG (reference sequence). CDR3 residues: CAWSVFGRGSYGQYF. The CDR3 nucleotides read TGTGCCTGGAGTGTGTTCGGGAGGGGCTCCTACGGGCAGTACTTC.

This chain joins TRBV11-2 and TRBJ2-3; D is undetermined. Germline CDR1 and CDR2: SGHAT and FQNNGV. The CDR3 has 13 amino acids. V was cut by 6 bases and J by 0 bases, with 7 bases left in between. The CDR3 bases are TGTGCCAGCAGTTTCTCGAGCACAGATACGCAGTATTTT. Its translation is CASSFSSTDTQYF.

To note about this clonotype: At one end the junction does not follow the germline gene, possibly because of a read error. This chain uses TRBV14 with TRBJ2-7; D possibly corresponds to TRBD2 (5 bases). Germline CDR1 reads SGHDN; CDR2 reads FVKESK. The CDR3 spans 15 residues. CDR3 DNA: TGTGCCAGCAGCCAAGTATCCGGGATGGTGAACAAGCAGTATTTC. It translates to CASSQVSGMVNKQYF.

Turning to this clonotype: One base away lies a much larger clone, so this may be a sequencing read error. The chain employs TRBV6-4 and TRBJ2-7, with D perhaps TRBD2 (5 bases). Looked up from germline, CDR1 is MRHNA and CDR2 is SNTAGT. The CDR3 has 17 amino acids. In DNA, the CDR3 is TGTGACAGCAGTGGGCAAAGGAGGCAGGCGGTGGTCTGCGAGCAGTACTTC. Residues: CDSSGQRRQAVVCEQYF.

This clonotype was observed a handful of times. A much larger clone differs from this one at a single base, so this may be a read error. The rearrangement uses TRBV4-1 and TRBJ1-1; 7 bases match TRBD1. This CDR3 has 15 residues. Germline CDR1 reads MGHRA; CDR2 reads YSYEKL. In DNA form, the CDR3 reads TGCACCAGCAGCCAAGCAGACAGGGTCTCCAGTAAAGCTTTCTTT. This gives the protein CTSSQADRVSSKAFF.

This clonotype was seen a single time. V and J are TRBV6-1 and TRBJ2-5; 10 bases are shared with TRBD1. In germline, CDR1 is MNHNS, CDR2 SASEGT. V was pared by 6 bases and J by 3 bases, with 13 bases of the junction left unmatched. This CDR3 has 17 amino acids. The CDR3 region has the DNA TGTGCCAGCAGACGGAAGAACGGGACAGGGGCTGAAGAGACCCAGTACTTC. Its translation: CASRRKNGTGAEETQYF.

As concerns this clonotype: A read error is likely, as this CDR3 ends without the conserved phenylalanine or tryptophan. The rearrangement joins TRBV29-1 to TRBJ2-7; unclear D gene. Trimming pared 4 bases from V and 5 bases from J, leaving 9 bases between. There are 11 residues in the CDR3. Germline V gives CDR1 SQVTM, CDR2 ANQGSEA. The CDR3 sequence: CSVGYNNEQYL. The CDR3 DNA sequence: TGCAGCGTTGGGTACAACAACGAGCAGTACCTC.

In its sample, this clonotype was seen once. This could be a read error, since a much larger clone is one nucleotide away. The chain couples TRBV28 to TRBJ2-7, with D possibly matching TRBD1 (6 bases). CDR3 size: 16 residues. Germline V gene sequence: CDR1 MDHEN, CDR2 SYDVKM. Deletions cut 5 bases from V and 7 bases from J, with 24 bases between. The CDR3 reads CASSSPGKKSQGEQYF. DNA of the CDR3: TGTGCCAGCAGTAGCCCCGGGAAGAAGTCCCAGGGGGAGCAGTACTTC.

By proportion, this clonotype is medium-sized (0.01 to 0.1%). V usage is TRBV10-2 and J usage is TRBJ2-7; TRBD1 agrees at 7 bases. Germline V lookup: CDR1 WSHSY, CDR2 SAAADI. The J segment lost 2 bases and the V segment lost 6 bases, leaving 7 bases of the junction unmatched. This CDR3 is built from 14 residues. CDR3 loop: CASRATGAPYEQYF. The CDR3 DNA is TGCGCCAGCAGAGCAACAGGGGCACCCTACGAGCAGTACTTC.

Notes on this clonotype: Its ends do not fully match the called genes, so a read error is possible. For the CDR3, the DNA is TGTGACTGGACCCGACCGGGGACGGATACGCAGTATTTT. This translates into CDWTRPGTDTQYF. V is TRBV30 and J is TRBJ2-3; D is tentatively TRBD1 or TRBD2 (5 bases each). CDR3 size: 13 residues. Germline V gene sequence: CDR1 GTSNPN, CDR2 SVGIG (reference sequence).

This clonotype was detected ten times or more. The chain combines TRBV20-1 with TRBJ1-5; D is unclear. The CDR3 loop spans 14 amino acids. CDR1 is DFQATT and CDR2 is SNEGSKA in the germline V gene (reference sequence). V was shortened by 2 bases and J by 4 bases, with 12 bases between the two germline ends. The CDR3 sequence is CSARFEGGNQPQHF. The CDR3 bases are TGCAGTGCTAGATTTGAGGGAGGGAATCAGCCCCAGCATTTT.

This clonotype was seen a single time. One junction end does not reproduce the germline sequence, and a read error may be involved. The V call is TRBV16, the J call TRBJ1-2; a possible D gene is TRBD1 (6 bases). Germline CDR1 is KGHSY and CDR2 is FQNENV. CDR3 size: 16 residues. As DNA, the CDR3 is TGTGCCAGCAGCCAAATAGTGGGGGGCGACAACTATGGCTACATCTTC. It translates to CASSQIVGGDNYGYIF. The full variable domain, in which reference TRBV16 and TRBJ1-2 provide the parts outside the CDR3, is GEEVAQTPKHLVRGEGQKAKLYCAPIKGHSYVFWYQQVLKNEFKFLISFQNENVFDETGMPKERFSAKCLPNSPCSLEIQATKLEDSAVYFCASSQIVGGDNYGYIFGSGTRLTVV.

The CDR3 region has the DNA TGCGCCAGCAGCCGAAACTACGAGACAGGGACCAATGAGCAGTTCTTC. Translating it yields CASSRNYETGTNEQFF. This chain links TRBV4-3 with TRBJ2-1, with 7 bases lining up with TRBD1. CDR3 size: 16 residues. Germline V CDR1 and CDR2: LGHNA, YSLEER. The V gene end was trimmed by 4 bases and the J gene end by 6 bases; junction bases not matched to a gene: 12.

This clonotype was counted at least ten times. The chain couples TRBV5-1 to TRBJ1-1; 9 bases fit TRBD1. CDR3 length: 14 amino acids. The trim removed 4 bases at V and 3 bases at J, leaving 4 bases unmatched. Germline values: CDR1 SGHRS, CDR2 YFSETQ. The CDR3 loop is CASSRGQGHTEAFF. CDR3 nucleotides: TGCGCCAGCAGCCGCGGACAGGGGCACACTGAAGCTTTCTTT.

This clonotype has just one count. The chain recombines TRBV11-1 with TRBJ2-1, with 8 bases matching TRBD1. Germline lookup yields CDR1 SGHAT and CDR2 FQDESV (reference sequence). The CDR3 covers 14 residues. The junction had 11 bases not matched to a gene; V was cut back by 8 bases and J by 8 bases. DNA for the CDR3: TGTGCCAGCGGACCAGGGGGCTCTCTCGATGAGCAGTTCTTC. It codes for CASGPGGSLDEQFF.

Comments on this clonotype: One end of the junction varies from germline; a read error may be responsible. The rearrangement uses TRBV4-2 and TRBJ2-1; 14 nucleotides align to TRBD2. This CDR3 is 15 amino acids long. Looked up from germline, CDR1 is LGHNA and CDR2 is YNFKEQ. In nucleotides, the CDR3 is TGTGTCAGCAGCAACGGACTAGCGGGAGGCAACGAGCAGTTCTTC. It yields the protein CVSSNGLAGGNEQFF.

Concerning this clonotype: One end of the junction fails to match germline, which may point to a read error. This chain connects TRBV29-1 to TRBJ2-6, with TRBD1 as a possible D gene (6 bases). CDR1 and CDR2 from the germline V gene are SQVTM and ANQGSEA. There are 14 residues in the CDR3. CDR3 protein: CSVGQNSGTNVLTF. CDR3 coding DNA: TGCAGCGTCGGACAGAACTCTGGGACCAACGTCCTGACTTTC.

This clonotype was detected ten times or more. The V gene is TRBV21-1, the J gene TRBJ2-3; the D call TRBD1 from the table was never checked on the DNA. TRBV21-1 corresponds to a pseudogene. The CDR3 sequence is 16 residues long. CDR3 loop: CASSKVRRGSTDTQYF. The CDR3 DNA follows: TGTGCCAGCAGCAAAGTGAGGCGCGGCAGCACAGATACGCAGTATTTT.

Comments on this clonotype: This may stem from a read error, because a much larger clone lies one nucleotide away. The gene calls are TRBV14 and TRBJ2-1; no definite D call. From germline, CDR1 is SGHDN and CDR2 FVKESK. V was shortened by 1 base and J by 6 bases, with 13 bases between the two germline ends. The CDR3 is 15 residues long. The CDR3 protein is CASSQGGRGCNEQFF. For the CDR3, the DNA is TGTGCCAGCAGCCAAGGCGGTAGAGGCTGCAATGAGCAGTTCTTC.